These 17 T cell receptor beta chains were all obtained from the same sample, sequenced in a study of Graves' ophthalmopathy and Graves' hyperthyroidism. RNA transcripts were the source from which TCR beta CDR3 regions were amplified. RT-PCR in the first round used HTBI primers; a second-round multiplex PCR followed. TCRdb analysed the multiplex PCR reads with MiXCR anew, one entry per CDR3 protein. The table has approximately 1.2 million distinct CDR3 sequences, about two fifths seen once. The sequenced material came from peripheral blood or thyroid tissue (not recorded which). These receptors were collected from an adult man with Graves' hyperthyroidism.

This chain joins TRBV27 and TRBJ2-7; possibly TRBD1 for D (6 bases). CDR1 is MNHEY and CDR2 is SMNVEV in the germline V gene (reference sequence). V shed 4 bases and J shed 6 bases, with 13 bases lying between them. The CDR3 length is 13 residues. For the CDR3, the DNA is TGTGCCAGCAGTTCACAGGGTCCGGGCGAGCAGTACTTC. It yields the protein CASSSQGPGEQYF.

This clonotype was observed many times. CDR3 coding DNA: TGTGCCAGCAGGCTAACAGGGTTCTATGGCTACACCTTC. Translated, it gives CASRLTGFYGYTF. The chain combines TRBV12-3 or TRBV12-4 with TRBJ1-2; D possibly corresponds to TRBD1 (6 bases). Trimming cost V 6 bases and J 4 bases, with 12 bases left between them. The length of the CDR3 is 13 residues.

This chain joins TRBV12-3 or TRBV12-4 and TRBJ1-5; unclear D gene. Trimming cost V 6 bases and J 2 bases, with 14 bases left between them. The CDR3 consists of 15 residues. CDR3 bases: TGTGCCAGCAGCCAAGGTTCCGGAGGCAATCAGCCCCAGCATTTT. Translating it yields CASSQGSGGNQPQHF.

This clonotype was detected many times. The chain employs TRBV29-1 and TRBJ1-2; maybe TRBD1 (6 bases). Between the trimmed V and J ends, which lost 4 bases and 7 bases, there was a span of 13 bases. The germline gives CDR1 SQVTM, CDR2 ANQGSEA. This CDR3 is 12 amino acids long. The CDR3 DNA sequence: TGCAGCGTTGTGGGGGGGGCTTTTGGCTACACCTTC. It translates to CSVVGGAFGYTF.

The chain employs TRBV25-1 and TRBJ2-5; D is ambiguous. Trimming took 4 bases from V and 1 from J, leaving 7 bases between them. In germline, CDR1 is MGHDK, CDR2 SYGVNS. The CDR3 spans 13 residues. The CDR3 DNA sequence: TGTGCCAGCAGTGTTACCCCCCAAGAGACCCAGTACTTC. It specifies CASSVTPQETQYF.

This clonotype was seen repeatedly, ten times or more. The J gene is TRBJ1-1, the V gene TRBV30; a possible D gene is TRBD1 (6 bases). Trimming left V 3 bases short and J 8 bases short, with 13 bases between. This CDR3 is built from 12 residues. Germline V gives CDR1 GTSNPN, CDR2 SVGIG (reference sequence). CDR3 region: CAWRHSTGEAFF. CDR3 DNA sequence: TGTGCCTGGAGGCATTCCACAGGGGAAGCTTTCTTT.

The V call is TRBV2, the J call TRBJ1-6; TRBD1 aligns across 10 bases. The germline V gene encodes CDR1 SNHLY and CDR2 FYNNEI. This CDR3 region has 14 residues. V shed 7 bases, J shed 10 bases, and the junction held 7 bases outside the gene matches. The DNA of the CDR3 is TGTGCCAGCATTCAAGACAGGGGGCTGTCACCCCTCCACTTT. Its translation: CASIQDRGLSPLHF.

This chain links TRBV11-2 with TRBJ1-1, with 7 nucleotides matching TRBD1. Germline CDR1 is SGHAT and CDR2 is FQNNGV. This CDR3 contains 15 residues. After removal of 5 bases from V and 2 bases from J, the junction contained 8 bases not matched to a gene. CDR3: CASSTPGQSNTEAFF. CDR3 DNA sequence: TGTGCCAGCAGCACGCCGGGACAGTCTAACACTGAAGCTTTCTTT. Filled out from reference TRBV11-2 and TRBJ1-1, the complete variable domain reads EAGVAQSPRYKIIEKRQSVAFWCNPISGHATLYWYQQILGQGPKLLIQFQNNGVVDDSQLPKDRFSAERLKGVDSTLKIQPAKLEDSAVYLCASSTPGQSNTEAFFGQGTRLTVV.

V is TRBV6-5 and J is TRBJ1-3, with D unresolved. This CDR3 has 15 amino acids. Germline assignment: CDR1 MNHEY and CDR2 SVGAGI. Trimming stripped 4 bases from V and 4 bases from J, with 14 bases between. The CDR3 sequence is CASSLWAFAGNTIYF. The CDR3 nucleotides are TGTGCCAGCAGTTTATGGGCTTTCGCGGGAAACACCATATATTTT.

This clonotype has just one count. This rearrangement joins TRBV7-9 to TRBJ1-3; D ambiguous. V was cut by 6 bases and J by 7 bases, with 10 bases left in between. The germline V gene has CDR1 SEHNR and CDR2 FQNEAQ (reference sequence). This CDR3 region has 12 residues. The CDR3 bases are TGTGCCAGCAGACAAGACGGGAACACCATATATTTT. Translation gives CASRQDGNTIYF.

This clonotype was detected many times. V usage is TRBV6-5 and J usage is TRBJ1-2; 8 bases agree with TRBD1. Losses at the gene ends were 4 bases for V and 7 bases for J; bases not matched to a gene: 14. CDR3 length equals 16 residues. The germline CDR1 and CDR2 sequences are MNHEY and SVGAGI. The CDR3 reads CASSSHSLGQGSGYTF. CDR3 DNA sequence: TGTGCCAGCAGTTCTCACAGCCTTGGACAGGGATCTGGCTACACCTTC.

This clonotype appeared many times. The chain links TRBV6-1 to TRBJ1-2; D is perhaps TRBD1 (5 bases). The CDR3 spans 13 residues. The germline V gene encodes CDR1 MNHNS and CDR2 SASEGT. V was shortened by 7 bases and J by 3 bases, with 12 bases between the two germline ends. CDR3 coding DNA: TGTGCCAGCACCTTACGGGGGGACTATGGCTACACCTTC. Translating it yields CASTLRGDYGYTF.

This clonotype was found a few times. The CDR3 loop reads CATGTLNTEAFF. For the CDR3, the DNA is TGTGCCACCGGGACATTAAACACTGAAGCTTTCTTT. The chain joins TRBV6-5 to TRBJ1-1, with D perhaps TRBD1 (6 bases). V lost 10 bases, J lost 2 bases, and 11 bases lay in between. Germline CDR1 and CDR2: MNHEY and SVGAGI. The CDR3 loop spans 12 amino acids.

There are many counts of this clonotype. The chain links TRBV9 to TRBJ2-5; the D gene is possibly TRBD2 (5 bases). Germline-derived CDR1 and CDR2 are SGDLS and YYNGEE. With 0 bases removed from V and 2 bases from J, the gap between germline ends came to 11 bases. The CDR3 is 15 amino acids. The CDR3 coding sequence is TGTGCCAGCAGCGTAGATGGGAGCTCTCAAGAGACCCAGTACTTC. It is translated as CASSVDGSSQETQYF.

This clonotype was picked up a small number of times. V and J are TRBV9 and TRBJ2-7, with D possibly TRBD2 on 5 matching bases. V lost 2 bases and J 4 bases, leaving 16 bases between the germline ends. Germline CDR1 is SGDLS and CDR2 is YYNGEE. The CDR3 is 15 amino acids. This CDR3 reads CASSVRSGSLYEQYF. CDR3 DNA sequence: TGTGCCAGCAGCGTTCGCTCGGGATCACTTTACGAGCAGTACTTC.

The gene calls are TRBV10-3 and TRBJ1-5; D is unclear. Trimming stripped 4 bases from V and 11 bases from J, with 21 bases between. The CDR3 is made up of 15 amino acids. CDR1 is ENHRY, CDR2 SYGVKD, per germline. The CDR3 protein is CAISALLSGEATQHF. The CDR3 DNA reads TGTGCCATCAGTGCCCTCCTTAGCGGGGAAGCGACCCAGCATTTT.

The chain is built from TRBV29-1 and TRBJ2-7; 12 bases fit TRBD2. Looked up from germline, CDR1 is SQVTM and CDR2 is ANQGSEA. The CDR3 spans 14 residues. V lost 4 bases to trimming and J lost 7 bases; unmatched junction nucleotides: 8. CDR3 sequence (DNA): TGCAGCGTTGCCCGGCGACTAGCGGGAGAAGAGCAGTACTTC. It translates to CSVARRLAGEEQYF.